The following is a TCR beta chain sequence with its context. The germline gives CDR1 LGHDT, CDR2 YNNKEL (reference sequence). The CDR3 runs 13 residues. Trimming removed 2 bases from V and 4 bases from J, with 8 bases in between. These data originate in a study of blood T cell repertoires in COVID-19. Study as a whole: Samples representing acute and convalescent COVID-19 were sourced from the United States, Italy and Spain. T cells, B-cell-depleted T cells, or PBMCs supplied cDNA or gDNA.

Original analysis: It was from reference gene primer amplification that nucleated cell counts were estimated. The method was immunoSEQ multiplex PCR; TCRdb's version includes in-frame clones alone and lacks a portion of them. V, J and clone size are taken as reported in that table, and D and trimming were inferred from the DNA itself. In the table there are some 270,000 clones, under 90% of which are singletons. The TCR was taken from a man aged 45-60 years with acute or convalescent COVID-19. The V gene is TRBV3-1 (or the pseudogene TRBV3-2), the J gene TRBJ1-2; no clear D gene. Material: peripheral blood. CDR3 in amino acids: CASSQRTSYGYTF. The CDR3 coding sequence is TGTGCCAGCAGCCAAAGGACTTCCTATGGCTACACCTTC.